These 15 T cell receptor beta chains were all obtained from the same sample, sequenced in a study of T cells in Graves' hyperthyroidism and ophthalmopathy. The source material, RNA transcripts, was used to amplify TCR beta CDR3 regions. HTBI primers were employed in a first-round RT-PCR of the TCR CDR3. TCRdb reprocessed the multiplex PCR reads via MiXCR and lists one record per CDR3 protein. Among under 500,000 distinct CDR3 sequences, roughly an eighth were seen once, and the ten largest hold approximately 27%. Sequenced input: blood. The receptors here all came from a man between 45 and 60 years old with Graves' ophthalmopathy.

A note on this clonotype: With a much larger clone just one base away, this may be a read error. This chain connects TRBV30 to TRBJ1-6; D may be TRBD1 (6 bases). Per the germline V gene, CDR1 is GTSNPN and CDR2 is SVGIG (reference sequence). The CDR3 runs to 13 residues. CDR3 nucleotides: TGTGCCCGGAGTATGGACAGATATTCACCCCTCCACTTT. Translation gives CARSMDRYSPLHF.

Remarks on this clonotype: This may stem from a read error, because a much larger clone lies one nucleotide away. This chain connects TRBV3-1 to TRBJ2-3; 11 bases are a match to TRBD2. This CDR3 is built from 16 residues. The germline V gene encodes CDR1 LGHDT and CDR2 YNNKEL (reference sequence). The trim removed 4 bases at V and 5 bases at J, leaving 8 bases unmatched. CDR3 DNA sequence: TGTGCCAGCAGCCCTTATACTAGCGGGAGAGGAGATACGCAGTATTTT. Translating gives CASSPYTSGRGDTQYF.

The rearrangement links TRBV20-1 to TRBJ1-5; 8 positions agree with TRBD1. V lost 6 bases to trimming and J lost 0 bases; unmatched junction nucleotides: 16. Germline CDR1 and CDR2: DFQATT and SNEGSKA (reference sequence). CDR3 length equals 18 residues. The DNA for the CDR3 is TGCAGTGCCCGGGCGGGGTTTGGGGGACAGGCTAGCAATCAGCCCCAGCATTTT. Amino acids: CSARAGFGGQASNQPQHF.

The chain uses TRBV9 and TRBJ2-3; 9 bases agree with TRBD1. The V and J ends lost 4 bases and 4 bases, in that order; junction bases with no gene match: 13. The V gene's germline CDR1 is SGDLS and CDR2 YYNGEE. The CDR3 totals 17 residues. The CDR3 loop is CASSPRPRTGVPDTQYF. As DNA, the CDR3 is TGTGCCAGCAGCCCCAGACCCCGGACAGGGGTCCCAGATACGCAGTATTTT.

The chain carries TRBV6-1 and TRBJ1-4, with D possibly being TRBD1 (5 bases). The CDR3 extends over 14 amino acids. Looked up from germline, CDR1 is MNHNS and CDR2 is SASEGT. V gave up 6 bases and J gave up 7 bases, with 15 bases separating them. As DNA, the CDR3 is TGTGCCAGCAGCGCGGGGGGGGGAGCTGAAAAACTGTTTTTT. Amino acids: CASSAGGGAEKLFF.

In its sample, this clonotype was seen once. The chain employs TRBV28 and TRBJ2-1; 7 bases are a match to TRBD2. After removal of 2 bases from V and 6 bases from J, the junction contained 1 base not matched to a gene. The CDR3 is 13 amino acids. CDR1 and CDR2 from the germline V gene are MDHEN and SYDVKM. The CDR3 loop reads CASSLGTINEQFF. In DNA form, the CDR3 reads TGTGCCAGCAGTTTAGGGACTATCAATGAGCAGTTCTTC.

This clonotype was detected a few times. Since a much larger clone is just one base distant, this may be a read error. The chain has TRBV6-5 and TRBJ2-3, with D unresolved. The CDR3 runs 14 residues. Per the germline V gene, CDR1 is MNHEY and CDR2 is SVGAGI. CDR3 DNA sequence: TGTGCCAGCGGTTATAGTGGATTCCAAGATACGCAGTATTTT. Translating it yields CASGYSGFQDTQYF.

This clonotype has more than one count but fewer than ten. One end of the junction does not line up with germline, which may come from a read error. The chain uses TRBV11-2 and TRBJ1-2; D is ambiguous. CDR3 length equals 12 residues. The germline V gene has CDR1 SGHAT and CDR2 FQNNGV. CDR3: CASSLGRDGYIF. The CDR3, as DNA: TGTGCCAGCAGCTTAGGTCGGGATGGCTACATCTTC.

This clonotype has a count of ten or more. The CDR3 sequence is CASSRYMTSSLTDTQYF. DNA of the CDR3: TGTGCCAGCAGCCGGTACATGACTAGCAGCCTCACAGATACGCAGTATTTT. The V and J genes are TRBV7-8 and TRBJ2-3; 7 bases agree with TRBD2. Germline lookup yields CDR1 SGHVS and CDR2 FQNEAQ. The J segment lost 2 bases and the V segment lost 5 bases, leaving 13 bases of the junction unmatched. The CDR3 is 17 amino acids.

This chain joins TRBV5-6 and TRBJ1-2; no definite D call. The CDR3 length is 14 residues. Looked up from germline, CDR1 is SGHDT and CDR2 is YYEEEE. The V end lost 1 base, the J end lost 3 bases, and 10 bases lay between the germline ends. CDR3 DNA sequence: TGTGCCAGCAGCTTGAAAAGCCAGCACTATGGCTACACCTTC. It codes for CASSLKSQHYGYTF.

This clonotype was recorded many times. The genes are TRBV28 and TRBJ2-7; 11 bases fit TRBD1. The germline gives CDR1 MDHEN, CDR2 SYDVKM. The CDR3 runs to 15 residues. V shed 7 bases and J 0 bases; nucleotides not matched to a gene: 5. The CDR3 loop reads CASKGQGAYSYEQYF. As DNA, the CDR3 is TGTGCCAGCAAAGGACAGGGGGCATACTCCTACGAGCAGTACTTC.

There are many counts of this clonotype. This chain uses TRBV3-1 with TRBJ1-5, with 8 bases that match TRBD1. After removal of 6 bases from V and 1 base from J, the junction contained 5 bases not matched to a gene. Germline-derived CDR1 and CDR2 are LGHDT and YNNKEL (reference sequence). The CDR3 is made up of 15 amino acids. The CDR3 DNA follows: TGTGCCAGCAGTTTCGGACAGGGCAGCAATCAGCCCCAGCATTTT. This sequence encodes CASSFGQGSNQPQHF.

In this sample, this clonotype turned up a few times. V usage is TRBV10-3 and J usage is TRBJ1-3; D possibly corresponds to TRBD1 (5 bases). Trimming removed 5 bases at V and 0 bases at J, with 11 bases between. Germline V gene data show CDR1 as ENHRY and CDR2 as SYGVKD. The CDR3 sequence is 15 residues long. Here the CDR3 reads CAISHTGSSGNTIYF. The CDR3 DNA reads as TGTGCCATCAGTCACACAGGAAGCTCTGGAAACACCATATATTTT.

This clonotype has a count of ten or more. V usage is TRBV7-8 and J usage is TRBJ2-2, with no clear D. Per germline, CDR1 SGHVS and CDR2 FQNEAQ. The V gene lost 2 bases and the J gene lost 2 bases, with 15 bases spanning the gap. The CDR3 extends over 17 amino acids. CDR3 sequence reads: CASSLKPRAVNTGELFF. The CDR3 nucleotides are TGTGCCAGCAGCTTAAAGCCTCGGGCAGTCAACACCGGGGAGCTGTTTTTT.

This clonotype was seen ten or more times. This sequence joins TRBV7-2 and TRBJ2-3; 10 bases are a match to TRBD2. From germline, CDR1 is SGHTA and CDR2 FQGNSA. The CDR3 consists of 16 residues. Germline trimming cut 5 bases from V and 6 bases from J; bases unmatched to any gene: 11. Here the CDR3 reads CASSPVSGRAFDTQYF. In DNA form, the CDR3 reads TGTGCCAGCAGCCCCGTGAGCGGGAGGGCCTTCGATACGCAGTATTTT.